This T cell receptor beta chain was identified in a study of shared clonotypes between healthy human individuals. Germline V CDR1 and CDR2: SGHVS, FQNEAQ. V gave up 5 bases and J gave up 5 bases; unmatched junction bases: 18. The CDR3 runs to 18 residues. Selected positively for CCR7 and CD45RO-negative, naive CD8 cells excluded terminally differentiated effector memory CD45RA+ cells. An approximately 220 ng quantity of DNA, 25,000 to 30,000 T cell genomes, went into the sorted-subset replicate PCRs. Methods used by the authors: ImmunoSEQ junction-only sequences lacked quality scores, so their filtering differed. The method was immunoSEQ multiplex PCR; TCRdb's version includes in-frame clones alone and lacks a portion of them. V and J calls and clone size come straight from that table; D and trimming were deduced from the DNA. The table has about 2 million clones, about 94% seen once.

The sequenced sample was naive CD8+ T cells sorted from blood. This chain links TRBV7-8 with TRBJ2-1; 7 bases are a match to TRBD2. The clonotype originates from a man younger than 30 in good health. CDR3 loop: CASSHDLIGGSTHNEQFF. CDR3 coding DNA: TGTGCCAGCAGCCACGACCTTATTGGCGGGAGCACCCACAATGAGCAGTTCTTC.